This T cell receptor (beta chain) emerged from a study of blood T cell repertoires in COVID-19. Turning to the study itself: Recovery among Cohort 3 donors was established by two negative PCRs, clearance, or symptom resolution. Donors in the United States, Italy and Spain gave samples during acute or convalescent COVID-19. PBMCs, B-cell-depleted T cells, or T cells provided the cDNA or gDNA that made up the material.

Clones were sequenced by immunoSEQ multiplex PCR, and TCRdb holds only the in-frame ones, with some missing. The sample carries 150,000 to 200,000 clones, about 80% recorded once. Those who participated ranged in age from 18 to 89 years and resided in about 24 US areas. This clonotype was sampled from an older woman in a cohort exposed to, infected with or recovered from COVID-19 (not recorded which). Specimen: PBMCs or T cells enriched from blood (not recorded which).

The CDR3 loop reads CASSWGLAGPYEQYF. The CDR3 nucleotides read TGCGCCAGCAGCTGGGGACTAGCGGGTCCCTACGAGCAGTACTTC. The rearrangement uses TRBV5-1 and TRBJ2-7, with TRBD2 matching 12 bases. This CDR3 has 15 amino acids. The V gene's germline CDR1 is SGHRS and CDR2 YFSETQ. V dropped 3 bases and J dropped 2; count of bases not matched to a gene: 3.